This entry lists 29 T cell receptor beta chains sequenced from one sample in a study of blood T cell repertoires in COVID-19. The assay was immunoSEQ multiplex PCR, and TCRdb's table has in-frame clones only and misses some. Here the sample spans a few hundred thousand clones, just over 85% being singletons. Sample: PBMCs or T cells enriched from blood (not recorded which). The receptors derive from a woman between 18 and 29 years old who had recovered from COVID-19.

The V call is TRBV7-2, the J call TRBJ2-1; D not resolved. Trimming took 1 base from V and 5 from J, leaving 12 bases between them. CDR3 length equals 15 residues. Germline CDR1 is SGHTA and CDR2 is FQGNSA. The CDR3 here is CASSLGLVRNNEQFF. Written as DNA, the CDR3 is TGTGCCAGCAGCTTAGGACTGGTTAGGAACAATGAGCAGTTCTTC.

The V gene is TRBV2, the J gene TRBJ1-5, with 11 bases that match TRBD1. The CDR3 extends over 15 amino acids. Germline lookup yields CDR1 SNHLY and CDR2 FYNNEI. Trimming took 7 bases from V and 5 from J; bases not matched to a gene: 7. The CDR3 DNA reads TGTGCCAGCAACAATGGACAGGGGGCATATCAGCCCCAGCATTTT. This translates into CASNNGQGAYQPQHF.

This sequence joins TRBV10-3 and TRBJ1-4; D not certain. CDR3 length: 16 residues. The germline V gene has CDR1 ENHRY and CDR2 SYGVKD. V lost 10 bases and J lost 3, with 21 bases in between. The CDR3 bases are TGTGCCACACATGGGAGAGCCGACGGGGCTAATGAAAAACTGTTTTTT. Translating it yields CATHGRADGANEKLFF.

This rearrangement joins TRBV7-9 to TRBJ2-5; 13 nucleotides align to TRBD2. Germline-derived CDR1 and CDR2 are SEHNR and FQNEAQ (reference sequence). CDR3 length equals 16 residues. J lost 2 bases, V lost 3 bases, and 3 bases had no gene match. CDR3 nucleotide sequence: TGTGCCAGCAGCTTCGCGACTAGCGGGGGGCAAGAGACCCAGTACTTC. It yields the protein CASSFATSGGQETQYF.

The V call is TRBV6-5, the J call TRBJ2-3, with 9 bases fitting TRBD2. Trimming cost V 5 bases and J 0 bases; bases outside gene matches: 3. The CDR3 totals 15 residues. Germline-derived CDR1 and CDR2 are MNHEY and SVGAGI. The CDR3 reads CASSRTSGSTDTQYF. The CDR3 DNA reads TGTGCCAGCAGTCGAACTAGCGGGAGCACAGATACGCAGTATTTT.

This chain's CDR3 is CASSSRGLAGGLDTDTQYF. The DNA of the CDR3 is TGTGCCAGCAGCTCCCGAGGGTTAGCGGGGGGCCTGGACACAGATACGCAGTATTTT. This chain uses TRBV5-6 with TRBJ2-3; TRBD2 aligns across 10 bases. The trim removed 3 bases at V and 2 bases at J, leaving 15 bases unmatched. Germline V gene lookup returns CDR1 SGHDT and CDR2 YYEEEE. The length of the CDR3 is 19 residues.

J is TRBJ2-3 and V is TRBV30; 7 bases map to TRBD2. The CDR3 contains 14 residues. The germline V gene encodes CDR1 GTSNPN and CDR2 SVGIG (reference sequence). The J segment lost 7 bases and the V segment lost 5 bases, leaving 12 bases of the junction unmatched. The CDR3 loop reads CAWDGGLEMHTQYF. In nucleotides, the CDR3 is TGTGCCTGGGATGGTGGACTAGAAATGCATACGCAGTATTTT.

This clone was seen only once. Here the CDR3 reads CASSDGAPGNTIYF. CDR3 nucleotides: TGTGCCAGCAGTGATGGGGCCCCTGGAAACACCATATATTTT. V and J are TRBV6-1 and TRBJ1-3, with a possible D match to TRBD1 (5 bases). Germline-derived CDR1 and CDR2 are MNHNS and SASEGT. The V and J ends lost 3 bases and 2 bases respectively, with 8 bases between them. This CDR3 region has 14 residues.

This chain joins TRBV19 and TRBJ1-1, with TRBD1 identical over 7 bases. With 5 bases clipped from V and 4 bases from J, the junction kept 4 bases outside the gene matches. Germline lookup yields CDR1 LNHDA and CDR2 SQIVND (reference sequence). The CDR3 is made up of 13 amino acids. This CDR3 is CASSEQGSTEAFF. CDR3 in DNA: TGTGCCAGTAGTGAACAGGGGAGCACTGAAGCTTTCTTT.

CDR3 loop: CASGPMRDTEAFF. The CDR3 DNA follows: TGTGCTAGTGGCCCCATGAGGGACACTGAAGCTTTCTTT. V is TRBV12-5 and J is TRBJ1-1; D unclear. Germline lookup yields CDR1 LGHNT and CDR2 FRNRAP. With 6 bases removed from V and 3 bases from J, the gap between germline ends came to 11 bases. CDR3 size: 13 residues.

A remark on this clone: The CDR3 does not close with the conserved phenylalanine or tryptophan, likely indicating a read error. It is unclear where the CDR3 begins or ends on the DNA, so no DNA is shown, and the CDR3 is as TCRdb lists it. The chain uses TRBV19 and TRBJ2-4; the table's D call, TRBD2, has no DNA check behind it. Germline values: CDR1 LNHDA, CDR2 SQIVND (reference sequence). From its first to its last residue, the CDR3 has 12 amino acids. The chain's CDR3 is CASEGLRDWGSV.

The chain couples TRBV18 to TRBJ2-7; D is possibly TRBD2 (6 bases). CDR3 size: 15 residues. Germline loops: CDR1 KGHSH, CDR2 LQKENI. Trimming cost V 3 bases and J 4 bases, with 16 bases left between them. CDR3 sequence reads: CASSPLVGGGYEQYF. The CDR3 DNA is TGTGCCAGCTCACCGTTAGTGGGAGGAGGATACGAGCAGTACTTC.

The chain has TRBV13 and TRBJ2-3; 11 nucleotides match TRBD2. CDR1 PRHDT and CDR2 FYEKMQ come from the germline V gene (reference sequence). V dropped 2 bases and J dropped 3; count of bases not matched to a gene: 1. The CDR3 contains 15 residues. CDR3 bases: TGTGCCAGCAGCTTAACTAGCGGGAGTACAGATACGCAGTATTTT. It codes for CASSLTSGSTDTQYF.

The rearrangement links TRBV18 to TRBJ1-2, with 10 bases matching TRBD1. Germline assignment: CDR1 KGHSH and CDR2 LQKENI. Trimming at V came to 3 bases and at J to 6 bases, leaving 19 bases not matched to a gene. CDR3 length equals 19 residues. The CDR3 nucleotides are TGTGCCAGCTCACCGAGGGATTATGGCTCTGGGACAGGGGCGGATGGCTACACCTTC. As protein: CASSPRDYGSGTGADGYTF.

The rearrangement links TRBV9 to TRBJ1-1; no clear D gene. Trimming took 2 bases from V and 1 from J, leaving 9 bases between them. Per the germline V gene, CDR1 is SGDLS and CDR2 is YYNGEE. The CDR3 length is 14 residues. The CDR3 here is CASSVGPGNTEAFF. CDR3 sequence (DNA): TGTGCCAGCAGCGTGGGCCCCGGGAACACTGAAGCTTTCTTT.

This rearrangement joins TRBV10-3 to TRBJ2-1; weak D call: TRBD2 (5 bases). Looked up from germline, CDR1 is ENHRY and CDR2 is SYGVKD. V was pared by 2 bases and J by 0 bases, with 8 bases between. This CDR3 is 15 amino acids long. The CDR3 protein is CAISEPGSSYNEQFF. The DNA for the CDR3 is TGTGCCATCAGTGAGCCGGGGAGCTCCTACAATGAGCAGTTCTTC.

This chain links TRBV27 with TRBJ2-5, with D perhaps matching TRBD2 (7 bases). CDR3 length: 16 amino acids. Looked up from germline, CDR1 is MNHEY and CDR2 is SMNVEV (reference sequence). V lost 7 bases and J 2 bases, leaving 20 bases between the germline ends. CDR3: CASTPRGGLNQETQYF. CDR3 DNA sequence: TGTGCCAGCACCCCAAGGGGGGGGCTAAATCAAGAGACCCAGTACTTC.

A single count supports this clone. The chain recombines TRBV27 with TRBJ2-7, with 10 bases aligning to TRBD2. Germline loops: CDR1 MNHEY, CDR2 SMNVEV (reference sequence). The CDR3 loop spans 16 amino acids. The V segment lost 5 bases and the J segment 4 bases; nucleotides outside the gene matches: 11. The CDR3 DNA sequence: TGTGCCAGCAGTCCGGCGTCCGGGACTAGCGCATACGAGCAGTACTTC. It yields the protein CASSPASGTSAYEQYF.

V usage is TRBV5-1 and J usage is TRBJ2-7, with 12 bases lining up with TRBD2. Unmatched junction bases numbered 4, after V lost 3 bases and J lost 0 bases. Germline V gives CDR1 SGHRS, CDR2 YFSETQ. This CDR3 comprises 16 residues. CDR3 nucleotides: TGCGCCAGCAGCTCCGGGACTAGCGGGTTCTCCTACGAGCAGTACTTC. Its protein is CASSSGTSGFSYEQYF.

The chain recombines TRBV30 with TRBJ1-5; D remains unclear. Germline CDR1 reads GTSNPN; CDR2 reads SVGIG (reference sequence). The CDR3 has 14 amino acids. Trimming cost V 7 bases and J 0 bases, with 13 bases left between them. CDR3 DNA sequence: TGTGCCTCATCGGGTCGGTATAGCAATCAGCCCCAGCATTTT. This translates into CASSGRYSNQPQHF.

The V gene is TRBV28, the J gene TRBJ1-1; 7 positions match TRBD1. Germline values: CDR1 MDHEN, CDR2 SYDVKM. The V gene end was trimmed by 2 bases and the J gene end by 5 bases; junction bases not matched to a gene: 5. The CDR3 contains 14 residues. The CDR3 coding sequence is TGTGCCAGCAGTTTACTTAAGACAGGGACTGAAGCTTTCTTT. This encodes CASSLLKTGTEAFF.

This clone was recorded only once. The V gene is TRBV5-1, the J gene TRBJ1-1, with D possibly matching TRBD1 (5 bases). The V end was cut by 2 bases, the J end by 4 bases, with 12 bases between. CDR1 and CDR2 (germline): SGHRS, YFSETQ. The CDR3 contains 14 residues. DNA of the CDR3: TGCGCCAGCAGCTTAACCGGTGGGGCCACTGAAGCTTTCTTT. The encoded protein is CASSLTGGATEAFF.

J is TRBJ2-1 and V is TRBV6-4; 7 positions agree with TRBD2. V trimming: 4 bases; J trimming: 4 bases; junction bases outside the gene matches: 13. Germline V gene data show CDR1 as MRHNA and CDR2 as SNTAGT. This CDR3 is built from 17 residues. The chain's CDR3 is CASSAVSGAPDYNEQFF. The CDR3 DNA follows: TGTGCCAGCAGTGCTGTAAGCGGGGCCCCAGATTACAATGAGCAGTTCTTC.

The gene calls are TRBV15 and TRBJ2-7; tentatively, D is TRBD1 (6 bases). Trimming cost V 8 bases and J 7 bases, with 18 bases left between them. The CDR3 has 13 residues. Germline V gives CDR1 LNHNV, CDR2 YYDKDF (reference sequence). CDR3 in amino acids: CATGLRRGTEQYF. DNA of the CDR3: TGTGCCACCGGTCTAAGAAGGGGGACAGAGCAGTACTTC.

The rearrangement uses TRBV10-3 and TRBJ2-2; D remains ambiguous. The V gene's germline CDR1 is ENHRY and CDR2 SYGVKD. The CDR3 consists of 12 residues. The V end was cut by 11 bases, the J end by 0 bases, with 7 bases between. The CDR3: CASLPNTGELFF. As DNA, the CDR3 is TGTGCCTCTCTCCCGAACACCGGGGAGCTGTTTTTT.

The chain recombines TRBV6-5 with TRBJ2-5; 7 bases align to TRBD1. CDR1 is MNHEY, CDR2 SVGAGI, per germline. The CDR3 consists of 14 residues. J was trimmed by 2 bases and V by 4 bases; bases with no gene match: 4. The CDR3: CASSWDRSQETQYF. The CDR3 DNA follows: TGTGCCAGCAGTTGGGACAGAAGTCAAGAGACCCAGTACTTC.

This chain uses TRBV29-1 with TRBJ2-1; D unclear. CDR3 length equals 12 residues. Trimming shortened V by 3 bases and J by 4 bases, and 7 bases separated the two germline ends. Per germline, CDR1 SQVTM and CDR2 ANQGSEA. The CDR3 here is CSVEVLYNEQFF. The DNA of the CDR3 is TGCAGCGTTGAGGTCCTATACAATGAGCAGTTCTTC.

The CDR3 here is CASSQGTSGRPSYEQYF. CDR3 in DNA: TGTGCCAGCAGCCAAGGGACTAGCGGGAGGCCTTCCTACGAGCAGTACTTC. This chain uses TRBV4-2 with TRBJ2-7, with TRBD2 matching 14 bases. This CDR3 region has 17 residues. Trimming removed 1 base from V and 1 base from J; junction bases left unmatched: 3. In germline, CDR1 is LGHNA, CDR2 YNFKEQ.

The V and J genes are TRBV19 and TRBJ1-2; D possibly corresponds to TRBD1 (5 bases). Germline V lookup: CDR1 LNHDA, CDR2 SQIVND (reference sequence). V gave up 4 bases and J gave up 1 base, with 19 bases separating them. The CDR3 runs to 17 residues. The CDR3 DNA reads TGTGCCAGTAGTACAACGACTCCGGGACTCAATAACTATGGCTACACCTTC. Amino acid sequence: CASSTTTPGLNNYGYTF.